These T cell receptor beta chains were read from a single sample in a study of OX40 agonist ivuxolimab in advanced cancers. The table came from immunoSEQ multiplex PCR; TCRdb's copy has only in-frame clones and leaves some out. This table holds 12,000 or so clones, around 84% found once. Sequences were derived from CD4+ or CD8+ T cells sorted from blood, sampled in a trial of the OX40 agonist ivuxolimab. These receptors came from an adult with an advanced solid tumor such as melanoma, head and neck, liver or kidney cancer. Each CDR3 is given with its conserved first and last residue. Fields, in order: V gene, J gene, D gene, clone size, CDR3 length, CDR3 DNA, CDR3 protein. The D gene is left open where the match is weak. Size is stated for part of the rows, as once, few or many counts, or as a class when the clone is expanded.

v_gene: TRBV7-9; j_gene: TRBJ2-5; d_gene: NA; abundance: NA; len: 13; CDR3nt: TGTGCCAGCAGCGTCCAGGGGCAAGAGACCCAGTACTTC; CDR3aa: CASSVQGQETQYF
v_gene: TRBV7-9; j_gene: TRBJ2-5; d_gene: TRBD1; abundance: NA; len: 15; CDR3nt: TGTGCCAGCAGCACCTGGGACAGGGCGGGGGAGACCCAGTACTTC; CDR3aa: CASSTWDRAGETQYF
v_gene: TRBV15; j_gene: TRBJ1-5; d_gene: NA; abundance: NA; len: 17; CDR3nt: TGTGCCACCAGCACCCTCCAGACGACAGGTCACTATCAGCCCCAGCATTTT; CDR3aa: CATSTLQTTGHYQPQHF
v_gene: TRBV27; j_gene: TRBJ1-4; d_gene: NA; abundance: NA; len: 14; CDR3nt: TGTGCCAGCAGTTTAGGGGGGACTAATGAAAAACTGTTTTTT; CDR3aa: CASSLGGTNEKLFF
v_gene: TRBV10-1; j_gene: TRBJ1-6; d_gene: NA; abundance: NA; len: 16; CDR3nt: TGCGCCAGCATCCACAGGTTAAGCTCCTATAATTCACCCCTCCACTTT; CDR3aa: CASIHRLSSYNSPLHF
v_gene: TRBV18; j_gene: TRBJ1-3; d_gene: NA; abundance: NA; len: 13; CDR3nt: TGTGCCAGCTCATGGGGGTCTGGAAACACCATATATTTT; CDR3aa: CASSWGSGNTIYF
v_gene: TRBV6-1; j_gene: TRBJ1-4; d_gene: NA; abundance: NA; len: 13; CDR3nt: TGTGCCAGCATAACTACGCCTAACGAAAAACTGTTTTTT; CDR3aa: CASITTPNEKLFF
v_gene: TRBV4-1; j_gene: TRBJ2-1; d_gene: TRBD2; abundance: NA; len: 15; CDR3nt: TGCGCCAGCAGCCAAGATCGGCGGGAGGGACATGAGCAGTTCTTC; CDR3aa: CASSQDRREGHEQFF
v_gene: TRBV5-4; j_gene: TRBJ2-7; d_gene: TRBD1; abundance: NA; len: 14; CDR3nt: TGTGCCAGCAGCTTCGGGACAGCGTCCTACGAGCAGTACTTC; CDR3aa: CASSFGTASYEQYF
v_gene: TRBV9; j_gene: TRBJ2-3; d_gene: TRBD2; abundance: NA; len: 15; CDR3nt: TGTGCCAGCAGCGTAAGCGGGGTGAGCACAGATACGCAGTATTTT; CDR3aa: CASSVSGVSTDTQYF
v_gene: TRBV7-7; j_gene: TRBJ2-1; d_gene: NA; abundance: NA; len: 15; CDR3nt: TGTGCCAGCAGCCAAACAGGGAGCTCCTACAATGAGCAGTTCTTC; CDR3aa: CASSQTGSSYNEQFF
v_gene: TRBV19; j_gene: TRBJ1-1; d_gene: TRBD1; abundance: NA; len: 15; CDR3nt: TGTGCCAGCAGACCCGCCTGGGACAGCAACACTGAAGCTTTCTTT; CDR3aa: CASRPAWDSNTEAFF
v_gene: TRBV15; j_gene: TRBJ2-7; d_gene: NA; abundance: NA; len: 15; CDR3nt: TGTGCCACCAGTCTGGATTTCGGACTGCCCTACGAGCAGTACTTC; CDR3aa: CATSLDFGLPYEQYF
v_gene: TRBV7-8; j_gene: TRBJ2-7; d_gene: TRBD1; abundance: once; len: 13; CDR3nt: TGTGCCAGCAGCTTAACAGGGGACAACGAGCAGTACTTC; CDR3aa: CASSLTGDNEQYF
v_gene: TRBV18; j_gene: TRBJ2-7; d_gene: NA; abundance: NA; len: 14; CDR3nt: TGTGCCAGCTCACCTGAAGGGGGGGCCTACGAGCAGTACTTC; CDR3aa: CASSPEGGAYEQYF
v_gene: TRBV4-3; j_gene: TRBJ2-7; d_gene: TRBD2; abundance: NA; len: 17; CDR3nt: TGCGCCAGCAGCCAAGACACTCCCCTACGCGGGAGGTACGAGCAGTACTTC; CDR3aa: CASSQDTPLRGRYEQYF
v_gene: TRBV10-3; j_gene: TRBJ2-2; d_gene: NA; abundance: NA; len: 17; CDR3nt: TGTGCCATCAGTGAGTCCGAGGGCCAGGGTATCGCCGGGGAGCTGTTTTTT; CDR3aa: CAISESEGQGIAGELFF
v_gene: TRBV27; j_gene: TRBJ2-5; d_gene: NA; abundance: NA; len: 18; CDR3nt: TGTGCCAGCAGCGCCGGACAATTCCCGATCGATCGCCAAGAGACCCAGTACTTC; CDR3aa: CASSAGQFPIDRQETQYF
v_gene: TRBV7-2; j_gene: TRBJ2-3; d_gene: TRBD2; abundance: once; len: 17; CDR3nt: TGTGCCAGCAGCTTAGAGCAGCGGGGGGCTCCTCAGGATACGCAGTATTTT; CDR3aa: CASSLEQRGAPQDTQYF
v_gene: TRBV7-2; j_gene: TRBJ2-1; d_gene: TRBD1; abundance: NA; len: 14; CDR3nt: TGTGCCAGCAGCCTGGGACAGGCCCATCATGAGCAGTTCTTC; CDR3aa: CASSLGQAHHEQFF
v_gene: TRBV11-2; j_gene: TRBJ2-1; d_gene: NA; abundance: NA; len: 14; CDR3nt: TGTGCCAGCAGCTTAGACGTCAGATACAATGAGCAGTTCTTC; CDR3aa: CASSLDVRYNEQFF
v_gene: TRBV18; j_gene: TRBJ2-7; d_gene: TRBD2; abundance: NA; len: 12; CDR3nt: TGTGCCAGCTCGCCGGGGGGGTACGAGCAGTACTTC; CDR3aa: CASSPGGYEQYF
v_gene: TRBV28; j_gene: TRBJ1-5; d_gene: NA; abundance: NA; len: 13; CDR3nt: TGTGCCAGCAGTTGGACGAGCGGGCGGGCCCAGCATTTT; CDR3aa: CASSWTSGRAQHF
v_gene: TRBV4-3; j_gene: TRBJ2-5; d_gene: TRBD1; abundance: NA; len: 15; CDR3nt: TGCGCCAGCAGCCTCGACAGGGGGGGACAAGAGACCCAGTACTTC; CDR3aa: CASSLDRGGQETQYF
v_gene: TRBV7-9; j_gene: TRBJ1-5; d_gene: TRBD1; abundance: NA; len: 15; CDR3nt: TGTGCCAGCAGCCCTAACAGGGGATCGGGTCAGCCCCAGCATTTT; CDR3aa: CASSPNRGSGQPQHF
v_gene: TRBV7-9; j_gene: TRBJ2-7; d_gene: NA; abundance: medium-sized; len: 14; CDR3nt: TGTGCCAGCAGCCCTCGGGACTCTACCTACGAGCAGTACTTC; CDR3aa: CASSPRDSTYEQYF
v_gene: TRBV29-1; j_gene: TRBJ2-3; d_gene: NA; abundance: NA; len: 13; CDR3nt: TGCAGCGTTGATCTAGCCTACACAGATACGCAGTATTTT; CDR3aa: CSVDLAYTDTQYF
v_gene: TRBV9; j_gene: TRBJ2-1; d_gene: TRBD2; abundance: NA; len: 12; CDR3nt: TGTGCCAGCAGCGTAGGGGGGACTAAACAGTTCTTC; CDR3aa: CASSVGGTKQFF
v_gene: TRBV11-2; j_gene: TRBJ2-2; d_gene: NA; abundance: NA; len: 12; CDR3nt: TGTGCCAGCAGCCCTCAGGGCGGGGAGCTGTTTTTT; CDR3aa: CASSPQGGELFF
v_gene: TRBV18; j_gene: TRBJ2-5; d_gene: NA; abundance: once; len: 14; CDR3nt: TGTGCCAGCTCACCACGGCGAGCTTCGGAGACCCAGTACTTC; CDR3aa: CASSPRRASETQYF
v_gene: TRBV13; j_gene: TRBJ2-7; d_gene: TRBD2; abundance: NA; len: 13; CDR3nt: TGTGCCAGCAGCCCCGGGACTAGATACGAGCAGTACTTC; CDR3aa: CASSPGTRYEQYF
v_gene: TRBV10-2; j_gene: TRBJ2-3; d_gene: TRBD2; abundance: NA; len: 17; CDR3nt: TGCGCCAGCAGTGAACCCGGGACTAGCGGGTTGACTGGAGCGCAGTATTTT; CDR3aa: CASSEPGTSGLTGAQYF
v_gene: TRBV2; j_gene: TRBJ2-1; d_gene: NA; abundance: NA; len: 18; CDR3nt: TGTGCCAGCAGTGAAAGGGCGGCGGCCCCCAGTACCTACAATGAGCAGTTCTTC; CDR3aa: CASSERAAAPSTYNEQFF
v_gene: TRBV11-1; j_gene: TRBJ2-2; d_gene: NA; abundance: few; len: 17; CDR3nt: TGTGCCAGCAGCTTAGCAAGAGGGGGTGTGAACACCGGGGAGCTGTTTTTT; CDR3aa: CASSLARGGVNTGELFF
v_gene: TRBV28; j_gene: TRBJ2-2; d_gene: TRBD1; abundance: NA; len: 16; CDR3nt: TGTGCCAGCAGTTCCCCGGGACAGGTGGGCACCGGGGAGCTGTTTTTT; CDR3aa: CASSSPGQVGTGELFF
v_gene: TRBV7-2; j_gene: TRBJ1-6; d_gene: NA; abundance: NA; len: 15; CDR3nt: TGTGCCAGCAGCCCCGGGCCCTCCGTGAATTCACCCCTCCACTTT; CDR3aa: CASSPGPSVNSPLHF
v_gene: TRBV2; j_gene: TRBJ2-5; d_gene: NA; abundance: NA; len: 14; CDR3nt: TGTGCCAGCAGTCCTTGGACCGACCAAGAGACCCAGTACTTC; CDR3aa: CASSPWTDQETQYF
v_gene: TRBV7-9; j_gene: TRBJ2-2; d_gene: TRBD1; abundance: NA; len: 16; CDR3nt: TGTGCCAGCAGCAGAACCGGGACAGGGAACACCGGGGAGCTGTTTTTT; CDR3aa: CASSRTGTGNTGELFF
v_gene: TRBV7-9; j_gene: TRBJ2-3; d_gene: NA; abundance: NA; len: 13; CDR3nt: TGTGCCAGCATTAGGGCTAGCACAGATACGCAGTATTTT; CDR3aa: CASIRASTDTQYF
v_gene: TRBV29-1; j_gene: TRBJ2-7; d_gene: NA; abundance: NA; len: 15; CDR3nt: TGCAGCGTTGAAGATCCGCGACAGGAGACCTACGAGCAGTACTTC; CDR3aa: CSVEDPRQETYEQYF
v_gene: TRBV29-1; j_gene: TRBJ2-7; d_gene: TRBD1; abundance: NA; len: 13; CDR3nt: TGCAGCGTCCCTAGTAACAGGGGGCACGAGCAGTACTTC; CDR3aa: CSVPSNRGHEQYF
v_gene: TRBV5-6; j_gene: TRBJ1-1; d_gene: NA; abundance: NA; len: 12; CDR3nt: TGTGCCAGCAGCTTGTCTGGGGGTGAAGCTTTCTTT; CDR3aa: CASSLSGGEAFF
v_gene: TRBV5-6; j_gene: TRBJ2-7; d_gene: NA; abundance: NA; len: 11; CDR3nt: TGTGCCAGCAGCTACTCCTACGAGCAGTACTTC; CDR3aa: CASSYSYEQYF
v_gene: TRBV27; j_gene: TRBJ2-1; d_gene: TRBD1; abundance: NA; len: 17; CDR3nt: TGTGCCAGCAGTTCTCCCCGACAGGGGGCCTCCTACAATGAGCAGTTCTTC; CDR3aa: CASSSPRQGASYNEQFF
v_gene: TRBV10-3; j_gene: TRBJ2-3; d_gene: NA; abundance: few; len: 13; CDR3nt: TGTGCCATCAGGCCGGGTCAAGGTGATACGCAGTATTTT; CDR3aa: CAIRPGQGDTQYF
v_gene: TRBV5-4; j_gene: TRBJ2-3; d_gene: NA; abundance: NA; len: 14; CDR3nt: TGTGCCAGCAGCCCGGCGGGGCACCCAGATACGCAGTATTTT; CDR3aa: CASSPAGHPDTQYF
v_gene: TRBV29-1; j_gene: TRBJ2-7; d_gene: NA; abundance: NA; len: 12; CDR3nt: TGCAGCGTTGAGGCGAGCTCCTACGAGCAGTACTTC; CDR3aa: CSVEASSYEQYF
v_gene: TRBV7-9; j_gene: TRBJ2-1; d_gene: TRBD2; abundance: NA; len: 16; CDR3nt: TGTGCCAGCAGCGATAGAGGGACTAGCGCCCTAGTTCAGCAGTTCTTC; CDR3aa: CASSDRGTSALVQQFF